This is a list of T cell receptor beta chains from one sample in a study of CD8 T cells in ankylosing spondylitis. TCRdb passed the 5' RACE reads through MiXCR, listing each CDR3 protein once. In the table there are 250,000 or so distinct CDR3 sequences, 15% to 20% of which are singletons. The sequenced material came from blood, either unsorted or a sorted T cell fraction (not recorded which). These TCRs come from a male donor with ankylosing spondylitis or in good health (not recorded which). Both conserved end residues are part of each CDR3. The D gene is left open where the match is weak. Clone size is shown for a subset of rows, as once, few, many or a class of expanded clone.

clone_size	v_call	cdr3_length	d_call	j_call	cdr3_nt	cdr3_aa
few	TRBV21-1	17	.	TRBJ1-2	TGTGCCAGCAGCAAAGTCGGAGGGAACAGAAGAAACTATGGCTACACCTTC	CASSKVGGNRRNYGYTF
.	TRBV4-1	14	.	TRBJ1-5	TGCGCCAGCAGCCACGCGGGCGGCAATCAGCCCCAGCATTTT	CASSHAGGNQPQHF
.	TRBV9	13	.	TRBJ1-4	TGTGCCAGCAGCCCGAGCCTCGGGGAAAAACTGTTTTTT	CASSPSLGEKLFF
.	TRBV29-1	13	.	TRBJ2-7	TGCAGCGCGATCCCAGAAAGCTCCTACGAGCAGTACTTC	CSAIPESSYEQYF
few	TRBV11-2	11	.	TRBJ2-7	TGTGCCAGCAGCTTTACCGACGAGCAGTACTTC	CASSFTDEQYF
.	TRBV4-2	17	.	TRBJ2-1	TGTGCCAGCAGCCAAGATCTCGGCAGGGGTATAGCGAATGAGCAGTTCTTC	CASSQDLGRGIANEQFF
.	TRBV12-3/TRBV12-4	16	TRBD1	TRBJ2-7	TGTGCCAGCAGTCCTCTTGAGTCACAGGGGAAGTCCGAGCAGTACTTC	CASSPLESQGKSEQYF
.	TRBV7-2	16	TRBD2	TRBJ2-7	TGTGCCAGCAGCTCGCGGACTAGCGCGACCTCCTACGAGCAGTACTTC	CASSSRTSATSYEQYF
.	TRBV6-5	11	.	TRBJ2-7	TGTGCCAGCAGTTACCTGGGCGAGCAGTACTTC	CASSYLGEQYF
many	TRBV4-1	16	.	TRBJ2-7	TGCGCCAGCAGCCAAGATTTAGATCTCACCTCCTACGAGCAGTACTTC	CASSQDLDLTSYEQYF
few	TRBV3-1	12	.	TRBJ2-1	TGTGCCAGCAGCCATAGTCAGCGGGAGCAGTTCTTC	CASSHSQREQFF